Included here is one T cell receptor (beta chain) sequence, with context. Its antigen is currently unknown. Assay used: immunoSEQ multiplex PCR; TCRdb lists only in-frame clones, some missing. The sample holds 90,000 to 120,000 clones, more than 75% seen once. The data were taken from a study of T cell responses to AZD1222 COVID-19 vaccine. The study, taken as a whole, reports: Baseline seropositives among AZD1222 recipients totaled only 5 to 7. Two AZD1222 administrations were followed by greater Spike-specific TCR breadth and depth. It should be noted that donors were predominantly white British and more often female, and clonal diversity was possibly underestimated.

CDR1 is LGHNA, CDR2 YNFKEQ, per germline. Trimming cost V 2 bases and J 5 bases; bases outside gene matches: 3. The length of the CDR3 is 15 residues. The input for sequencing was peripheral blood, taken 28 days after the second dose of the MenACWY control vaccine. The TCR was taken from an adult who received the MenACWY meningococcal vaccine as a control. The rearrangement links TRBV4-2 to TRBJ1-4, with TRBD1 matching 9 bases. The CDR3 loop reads CASSQPGQGNEKLFF. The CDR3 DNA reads TGTGCCAGCAGCCAACCGGGACAGGGCAATGAAAAACTGTTTTTT.